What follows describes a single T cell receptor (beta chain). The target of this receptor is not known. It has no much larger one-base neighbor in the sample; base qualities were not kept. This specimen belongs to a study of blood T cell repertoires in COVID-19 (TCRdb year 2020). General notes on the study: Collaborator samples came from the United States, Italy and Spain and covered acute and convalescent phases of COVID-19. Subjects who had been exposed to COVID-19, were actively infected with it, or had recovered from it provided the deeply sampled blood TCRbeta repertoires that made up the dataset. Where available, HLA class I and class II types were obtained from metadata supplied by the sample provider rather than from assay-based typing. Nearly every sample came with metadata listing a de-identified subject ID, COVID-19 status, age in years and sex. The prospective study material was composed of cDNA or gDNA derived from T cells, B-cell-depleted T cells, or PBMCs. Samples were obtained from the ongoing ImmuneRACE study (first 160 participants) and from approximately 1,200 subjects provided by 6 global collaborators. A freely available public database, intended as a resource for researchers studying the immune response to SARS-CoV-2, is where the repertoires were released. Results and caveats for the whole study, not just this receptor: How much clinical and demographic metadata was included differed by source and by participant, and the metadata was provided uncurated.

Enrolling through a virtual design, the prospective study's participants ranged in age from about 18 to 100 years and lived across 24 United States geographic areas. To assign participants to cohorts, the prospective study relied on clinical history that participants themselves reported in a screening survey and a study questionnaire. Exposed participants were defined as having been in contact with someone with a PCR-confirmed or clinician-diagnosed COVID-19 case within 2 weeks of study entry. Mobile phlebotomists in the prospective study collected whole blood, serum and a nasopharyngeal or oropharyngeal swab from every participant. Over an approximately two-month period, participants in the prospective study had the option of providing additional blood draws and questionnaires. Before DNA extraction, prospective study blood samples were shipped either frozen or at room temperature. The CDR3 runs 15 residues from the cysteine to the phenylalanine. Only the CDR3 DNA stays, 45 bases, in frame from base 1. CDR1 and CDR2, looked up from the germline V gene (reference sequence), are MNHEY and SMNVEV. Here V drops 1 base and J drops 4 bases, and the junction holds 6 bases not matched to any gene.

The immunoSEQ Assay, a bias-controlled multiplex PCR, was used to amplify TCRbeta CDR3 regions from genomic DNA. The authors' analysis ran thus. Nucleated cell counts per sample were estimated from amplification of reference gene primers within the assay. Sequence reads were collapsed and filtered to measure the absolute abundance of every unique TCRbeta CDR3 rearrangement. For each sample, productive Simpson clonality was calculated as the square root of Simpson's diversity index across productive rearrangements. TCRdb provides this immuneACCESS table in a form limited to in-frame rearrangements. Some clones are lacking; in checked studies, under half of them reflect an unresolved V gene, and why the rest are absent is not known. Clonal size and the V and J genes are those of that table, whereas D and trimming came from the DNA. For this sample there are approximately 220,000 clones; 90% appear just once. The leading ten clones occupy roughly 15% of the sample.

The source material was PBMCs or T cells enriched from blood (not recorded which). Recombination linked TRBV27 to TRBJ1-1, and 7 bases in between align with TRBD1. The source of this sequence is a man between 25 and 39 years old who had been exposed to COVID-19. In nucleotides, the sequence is TGTGCCAGCAGTTTATTCAGGGGGGTGGGCACTGAAGCTTTCTTT. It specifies CASSLFRGVGTEAFF.